The rows below give T cell receptor beta chains drawn from one sample of a study of Ad26.COV2.S vaccination and SARS-CoV-2 variants. Assay used: immunoSEQ multiplex PCR; TCRdb lists only in-frame clones, some missing. The sample lists about 350,000 clones; 75% to 90% were seen once. The sample consisted of peripheral blood, taken in a trial of Ad26.COV2.S vaccine versus placebo. These receptors were collected from a person aged 18-60 years who received the Ad26.COV2.S COVID-19 vaccine or a placebo. The CDR3 runs from the conserved cysteine through the conserved F or W. Each record gives: V gene, D gene, clone size, J gene, CDR3 protein, CDR3 DNA. A D gene is named only where the DNA matches it firmly. Only part of the rows carry a size: once, few, many, or a class if the clone is expanded.

v_gene: TRBV15; d_gene: -; abundance: -; j_gene: TRBJ2-3; CDR3aa: CATSGRLTDTQYF; CDR3nt: TGTGCCACCAGTGGGCGCCTCACAGATACGCAGTATTTT
v_gene: TRBV4-1; d_gene: TRBD1; abundance: many; j_gene: TRBJ2-7; CDR3aa: CASSRTGAAEQYF; CDR3nt: TGCGCCAGCAGCCGGACAGGGGCCGCCGAGCAGTACTTC
v_gene: TRBV10-2; d_gene: -; abundance: -; j_gene: TRBJ2-7; CDR3aa: CASRTNYEQYF; CDR3nt: TGCGCCAGCAGGACCAACTACGAGCAGTACTTC
v_gene: TRBV7-9; d_gene: TRBD1; abundance: -; j_gene: TRBJ2-5; CDR3aa: CASSPPGQGVQETQYF; CDR3nt: TGTGCCAGCAGCCCCCCGGGACAGGGGGTTCAGGAGACCCAGTACTTC
v_gene: TRBV2; d_gene: -; abundance: -; j_gene: TRBJ2-5; CDR3aa: CASSAGGRMETQYF; CDR3nt: TGTGCCAGCAGTGCCGGGGGCCGCATGGAGACCCAGTACTTC
v_gene: TRBV10-3; d_gene: -; abundance: -; j_gene: TRBJ1-2; CDR3aa: CAISETPPWGYTF; CDR3nt: TGTGCCATCAGTGAGACCCCCCCTTGGGGCTACACCTTC
v_gene: TRBV12-3/TRBV12-4; d_gene: -; abundance: -; j_gene: TRBJ2-7; CDR3aa: CASSLAGGHEQYF; CDR3nt: TGTGCCAGCAGTTTAGCAGGGGGTCACGAGCAGTACTTC
v_gene: TRBV18; d_gene: -; abundance: few; j_gene: TRBJ1-2; CDR3aa: CASSQLLTGATNYGYTF; CDR3nt: TGTGCCAGCTCCCAACTTCTCACAGGTGCCACTAACTATGGCTACACCTTC
v_gene: TRBV5-6; d_gene: -; abundance: -; j_gene: TRBJ2-7; CDR3aa: CASSLFSYEQYF; CDR3nt: TGTGCCAGCAGCTTATTCAGCTACGAGCAGTACTTC
v_gene: TRBV5-4; d_gene: TRBD1; abundance: -; j_gene: TRBJ1-1; CDR3aa: CASSLRQGALEAEAFF; CDR3nt: TGTGCCAGCAGCTTGAGACAGGGGGCGCTAGAAGCTGAAGCTTTCTTT
v_gene: TRBV3-1/TRBV3-2; d_gene: -; abundance: -; j_gene: TRBJ1-1; CDR3aa: CASSQADVNTEAFF; CDR3nt: TGTGCCAGCAGCCAAGCGGACGTAAACACTGAAGCTTTCTTT
v_gene: TRBV10-3; d_gene: -; abundance: -; j_gene: TRBJ2-2; CDR3aa: CAIHRAGAGELFF; CDR3nt: TGTGCCATCCACAGGGCTGGGGCCGGGGAGCTGTTTTTT
v_gene: TRBV7-9; d_gene: -; abundance: -; j_gene: TRBJ2-2; CDR3aa: CASSLAPSDYTGELFF; CDR3nt: TGTGCCAGCAGCTTGGCACCGTCGGACTACACCGGGGAGCTGTTTTTT
v_gene: TRBV7-8; d_gene: TRBD2; abundance: -; j_gene: TRBJ2-7; CDR3aa: CASSLDASGWNEQYF; CDR3nt: TGTGCCAGCAGCTTAGATGCTAGCGGCTGGAACGAGCAGTACTTC
v_gene: TRBV18; d_gene: -; abundance: -; j_gene: TRBJ2-2; CDR3aa: CASSPILQTTGELFF; CDR3nt: TGTGCCAGCTCACCCATTCTTCAGACCACCGGGGAGCTGTTTTTT
v_gene: TRBV28; d_gene: -; abundance: -; j_gene: TRBJ2-1; CDR3aa: CASSGYDGERGNEQFF; CDR3nt: TGTGCCAGCAGTGGGTACGACGGTGAGAGGGGGAATGAGCAGTTCTTC
v_gene: TRBV28; d_gene: -; abundance: -; j_gene: TRBJ1-1; CDR3aa: CASSLVASTEAFF; CDR3nt: TGTGCCAGCAGTTTAGTGGCTAGCACTGAAGCTTTCTTT
v_gene: TRBV30; d_gene: -; abundance: -; j_gene: TRBJ1-1; CDR3aa: CAWSVPGFTEAFF; CDR3nt: TGTGCCTGGAGTGTACCGGGGTTCACTGAAGCTTTCTTT
v_gene: TRBV4-2; d_gene: -; abundance: many; j_gene: TRBJ1-5; CDR3aa: CASSQDPGQAYQPQHF; CDR3nt: TGTGCCAGCAGCCAAGATCCGGGACAAGCCTATCAGCCCCAGCATTTT
v_gene: TRBV5-1; d_gene: -; abundance: -; j_gene: TRBJ2-3; CDR3aa: CASSLSTDTQYF; CDR3nt: TGCGCCAGCAGCCTAAGCACAGATACGCAGTATTTT
v_gene: TRBV4-3; d_gene: -; abundance: -; j_gene: TRBJ1-1; CDR3aa: CASSQGQLTEAFF; CDR3nt: TGCGCCAGCAGCCAAGGACAGCTCACTGAAGCTTTCTTT
v_gene: TRBV30; d_gene: TRBD2; abundance: -; j_gene: TRBJ2-5; CDR3aa: CAWSVSGTSGIETQYF; CDR3nt: TGTGCCTGGAGTGTATCCGGGACTAGCGGGATAGAGACCCAGTACTTC
v_gene: TRBV7-2; d_gene: -; abundance: -; j_gene: TRBJ1-2; CDR3aa: CASSLADYGYTF; CDR3nt: TGTGCCAGCAGCTTAGCCGATTATGGCTACACCTTC
v_gene: TRBV28; d_gene: -; abundance: -; j_gene: TRBJ2-5; CDR3aa: CASSSGFGSSQETQYF; CDR3nt: TGTGCCAGCAGTTCCGGTTTTGGGAGTTCTCAAGAGACCCAGTACTTC
v_gene: TRBV11-2; d_gene: -; abundance: -; j_gene: TRBJ1-6; CDR3aa: CASSFRGTYNSPLHF; CDR3nt: TGTGCCAGCAGCTTCAGGGGCACCTATAATTCACCCCTCCACTTT
v_gene: TRBV7-8; d_gene: TRBD1; abundance: -; j_gene: TRBJ1-6; CDR3aa: CASSLGTGLNSPLHF; CDR3nt: TGTGCCAGCAGCTTAGGGACAGGTCTTAATTCACCCCTCCACTTT
v_gene: TRBV5-1; d_gene: TRBD1; abundance: -; j_gene: TRBJ1-2; CDR3aa: CASSLWTGGENYGYTF; CDR3nt: TGCGCCAGCAGCTTGTGGACAGGGGGGGAGAACTATGGCTACACCTTC
v_gene: TRBV6-2/TRBV6-3; d_gene: -; abundance: -; j_gene: TRBJ1-5; CDR3aa: CASSYPPRSEGVSNQPQHF; CDR3nt: TGTGCCAGCAGTTACCCCCCTCGATCGGAGGGAGTTAGCAATCAGCCCCAGCATTTT